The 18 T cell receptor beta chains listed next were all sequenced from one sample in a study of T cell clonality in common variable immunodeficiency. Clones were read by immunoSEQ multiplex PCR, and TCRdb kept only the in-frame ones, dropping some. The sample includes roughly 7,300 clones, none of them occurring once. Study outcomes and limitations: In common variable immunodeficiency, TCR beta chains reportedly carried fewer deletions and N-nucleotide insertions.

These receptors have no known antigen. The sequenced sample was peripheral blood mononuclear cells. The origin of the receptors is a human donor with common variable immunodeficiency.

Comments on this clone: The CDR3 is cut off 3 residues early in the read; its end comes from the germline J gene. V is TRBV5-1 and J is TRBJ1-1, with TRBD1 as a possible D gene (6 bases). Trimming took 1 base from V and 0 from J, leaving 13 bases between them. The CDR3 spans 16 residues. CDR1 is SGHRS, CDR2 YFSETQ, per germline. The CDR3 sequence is CASSLMWGRVNTEAFF. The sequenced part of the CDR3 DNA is TGCGCCAGCAGCTTGATGTGGGGGCGGGTGAACACTGAA.

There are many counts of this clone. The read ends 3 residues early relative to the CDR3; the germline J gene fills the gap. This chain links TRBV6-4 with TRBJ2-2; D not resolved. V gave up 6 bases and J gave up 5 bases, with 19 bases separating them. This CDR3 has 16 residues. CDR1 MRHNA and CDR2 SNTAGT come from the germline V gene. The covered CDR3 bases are TGTGCCAGCAGCGACCCGGTGGGCAGTAGGACCGGGGAG. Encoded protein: CASSDPVGSRTGE. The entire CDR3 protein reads CASSDPVGSRTGELFF.

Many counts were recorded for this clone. The CDR3 reads CASSTDRGQPQHF. CDR3 DNA (partial): TGTGCCAGCAGCACGGACAGGGGCCAGCCC. The genes are TRBV4-2 and TRBJ1-5; 9 nucleotides match TRBD1. The read falls 3 residues short of the CDR3 end, and the missing part is taken from the germline J gene. V lost 5 bases to trimming and J lost 7 bases; unmatched junction nucleotides: 3. The germline CDR1 and CDR2 sequences are LGHNA and YNFKEQ. CDR3 length equals 13 residues.

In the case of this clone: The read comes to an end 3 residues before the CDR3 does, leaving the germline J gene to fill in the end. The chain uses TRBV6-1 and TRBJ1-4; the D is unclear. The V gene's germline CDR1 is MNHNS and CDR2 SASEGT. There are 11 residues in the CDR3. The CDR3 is CASSEERGLFF. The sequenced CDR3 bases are TGTGCCAGCAGTGAAGAGCGGGGA.

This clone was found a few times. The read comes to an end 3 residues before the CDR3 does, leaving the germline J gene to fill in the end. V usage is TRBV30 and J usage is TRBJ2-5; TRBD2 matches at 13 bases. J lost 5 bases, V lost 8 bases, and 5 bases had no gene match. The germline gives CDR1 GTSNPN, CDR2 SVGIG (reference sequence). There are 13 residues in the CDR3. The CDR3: CAGGLAGLETQYF. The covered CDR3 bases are TGTGCCGGGGGACTAGCGGGACTTGAGACC. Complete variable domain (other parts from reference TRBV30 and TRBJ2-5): SQTIHQWPATLVQPVGSPLSLECTVEGTSNPNLYWYRQAAGRGLQLLFYSVGIGQISSEVPQNLSASRPQDRQFILSSKKLLLSDSGFYLCAGGLAGLETQYFGPGTRLLVL.

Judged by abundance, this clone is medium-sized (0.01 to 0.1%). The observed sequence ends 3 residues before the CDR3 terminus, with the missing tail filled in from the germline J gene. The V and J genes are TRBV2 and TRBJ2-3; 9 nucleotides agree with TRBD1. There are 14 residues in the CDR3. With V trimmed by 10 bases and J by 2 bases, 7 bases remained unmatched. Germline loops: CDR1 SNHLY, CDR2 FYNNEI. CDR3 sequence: CATRTGVNTDTQYF. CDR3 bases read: TGTGCCACCCGGACAGGGGTCAACACAGATACG.

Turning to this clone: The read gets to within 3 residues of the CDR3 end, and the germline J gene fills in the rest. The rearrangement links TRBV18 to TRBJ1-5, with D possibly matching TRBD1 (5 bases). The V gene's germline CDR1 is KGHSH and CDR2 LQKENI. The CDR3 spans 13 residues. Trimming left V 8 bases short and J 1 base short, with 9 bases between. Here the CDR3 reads CASRGQSNQPQHF. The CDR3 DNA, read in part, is TGTGCCAGCCGCGGACAAAGCAATCAGCCC. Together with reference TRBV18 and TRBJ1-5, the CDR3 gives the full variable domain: NAGVMQNPRHLVRRRGQEARLRCSPMKGHSHVYWYRQLPEEGLKFMVYLQKENIIDESGMPKERFSAEFPKEGPSILRIQQVVRGDSAAYFCASRGQSNQPQHFGDGTRLSIL.

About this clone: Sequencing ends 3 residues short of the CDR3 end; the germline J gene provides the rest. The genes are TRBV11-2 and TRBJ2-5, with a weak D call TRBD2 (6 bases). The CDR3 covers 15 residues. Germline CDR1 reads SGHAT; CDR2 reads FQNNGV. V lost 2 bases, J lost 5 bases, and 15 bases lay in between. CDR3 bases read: TGTGCCAGCAGCTTAACTCGGGGGAGCAAGGAGACC. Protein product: CASSLTRGSKET. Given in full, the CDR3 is CASSLTRGSKETQYF.

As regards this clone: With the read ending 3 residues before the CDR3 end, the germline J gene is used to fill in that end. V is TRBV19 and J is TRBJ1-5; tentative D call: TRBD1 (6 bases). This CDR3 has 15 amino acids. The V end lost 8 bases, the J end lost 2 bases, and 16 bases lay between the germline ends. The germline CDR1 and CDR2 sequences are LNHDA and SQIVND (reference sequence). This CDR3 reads CASAPTGSGNQPQHF. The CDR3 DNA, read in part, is TGTGCCAGTGCCCCGACAGGAAGCGGCAATCAGCCC.

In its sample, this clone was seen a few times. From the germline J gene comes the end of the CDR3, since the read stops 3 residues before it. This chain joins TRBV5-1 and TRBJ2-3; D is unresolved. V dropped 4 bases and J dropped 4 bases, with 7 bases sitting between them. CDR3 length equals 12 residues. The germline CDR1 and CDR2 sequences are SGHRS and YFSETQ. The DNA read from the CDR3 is TGCGCCAGCAGCACGGTTCCAGATACG. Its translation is CASSTVPDT. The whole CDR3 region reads CASSTVPDTQYF.

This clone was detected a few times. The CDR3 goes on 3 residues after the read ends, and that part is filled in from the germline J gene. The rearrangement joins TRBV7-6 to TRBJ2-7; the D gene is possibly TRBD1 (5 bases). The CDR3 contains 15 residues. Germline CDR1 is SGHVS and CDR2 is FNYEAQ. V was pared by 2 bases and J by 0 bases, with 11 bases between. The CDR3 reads CASSLRQGVSYEQYF. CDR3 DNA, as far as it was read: TGTGCCAGCAGCTTAAGGCAGGGCGTCTCCTACGAG.

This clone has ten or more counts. CDR3 residues: CSAGTRGTEQYF. The sequenced part of the CDR3 DNA is TGCAGTGCTGGGACTAGGGGGACCGAG. The chain recombines TRBV20-1 with TRBJ2-7; 8 nucleotides match TRBD2. The read finishes 3 residues shy of the CDR3 end, and the germline J gene is used to complete it. The germline V gene encodes CDR1 DFQATT and CDR2 SNEGSKA (reference sequence). CDR3 length: 12 residues. V lost 5 bases to trimming and J lost 6 bases; unmatched junction nucleotides: 6.

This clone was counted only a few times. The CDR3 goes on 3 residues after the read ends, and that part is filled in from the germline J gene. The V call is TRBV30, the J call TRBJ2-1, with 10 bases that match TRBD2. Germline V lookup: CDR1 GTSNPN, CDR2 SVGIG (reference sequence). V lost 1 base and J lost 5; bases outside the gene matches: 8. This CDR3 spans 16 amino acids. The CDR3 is CAWSGDSGRTHNEQFF. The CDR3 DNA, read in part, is TGTGCCTGGAGTGGAGATAGCGGGAGGACCCACAATGAG.

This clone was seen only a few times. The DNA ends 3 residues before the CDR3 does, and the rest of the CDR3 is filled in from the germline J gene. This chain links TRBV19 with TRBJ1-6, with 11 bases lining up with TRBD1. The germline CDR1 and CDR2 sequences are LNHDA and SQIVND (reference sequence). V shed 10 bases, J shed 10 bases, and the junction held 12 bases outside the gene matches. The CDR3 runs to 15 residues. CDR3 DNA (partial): TGTGCCACATCCGGGACAGGGGGGTTGCAGTCACCC. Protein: CATSGTGGLQSP. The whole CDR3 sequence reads CATSGTGGLQSPLHF.

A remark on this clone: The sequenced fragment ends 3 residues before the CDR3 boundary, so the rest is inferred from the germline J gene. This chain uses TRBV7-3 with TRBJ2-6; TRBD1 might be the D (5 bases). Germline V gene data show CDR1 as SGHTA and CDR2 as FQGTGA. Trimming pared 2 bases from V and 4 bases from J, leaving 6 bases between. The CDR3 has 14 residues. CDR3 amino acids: CASSLGAGANVLTF. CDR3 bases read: TGTGCCAGCAGCTTAGGGGCCGGGGCCAACGTC.

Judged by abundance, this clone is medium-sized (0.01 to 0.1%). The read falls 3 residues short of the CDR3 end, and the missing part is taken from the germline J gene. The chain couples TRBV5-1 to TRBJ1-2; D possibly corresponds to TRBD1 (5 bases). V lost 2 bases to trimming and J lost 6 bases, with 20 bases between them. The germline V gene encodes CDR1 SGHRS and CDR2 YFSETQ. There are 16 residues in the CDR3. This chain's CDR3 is CASSLGPTQGSHGYTF. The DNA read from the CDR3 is TGCGCCAGCAGCTTAGGGCCTACTCAGGGAAGTCATGGC.

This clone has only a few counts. Incomplete CDR3 DNA: TGCAGTGCTGGGACTAGCGGGAGACAAGAGACC. Its protein is CSAGTSGRQET. The whole CDR3 protein reads CSAGTSGRQETQYF. The chain is built from TRBV20-1 and TRBJ2-5; 14 nucleotides match TRBD2. The observed sequence ends 3 residues before the CDR3 terminus, with the missing tail filled in from the germline J gene. The CDR3 is 14 residues long. The germline V gene encodes CDR1 DFQATT and CDR2 SNEGSKA (reference sequence). Trimming at V came to 5 bases and at J to 2 bases, leaving 1 base not matched to a gene.

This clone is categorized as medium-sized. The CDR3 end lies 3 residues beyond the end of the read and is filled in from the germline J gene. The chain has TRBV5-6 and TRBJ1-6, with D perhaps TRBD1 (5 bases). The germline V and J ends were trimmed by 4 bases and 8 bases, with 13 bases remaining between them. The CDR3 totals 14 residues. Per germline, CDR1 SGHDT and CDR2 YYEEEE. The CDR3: CASSPTGDYSPLHF. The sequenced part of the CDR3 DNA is TGTGCCAGCAGCCCAACCGGGGACTATTCACCC.